The 21 T cell receptor beta chains below were found in one sample sequenced in a study of T cells expressing NK-cell markers. Using the 5' RACE reads, TCRdb records one entry per CDR3 protein without DNA. Its table lists fewer than 25,000 distinct CDR3 sequences. The sequenced sample was blood T cells: a sorted CD56 or NKG2C T cell subset, CD4+ or CD8+ T cells, or bulk PBMC T cells (not recorded which). These receptors came from a man aged 18-70 years in good health.

V and J are TRBV14 and TRBJ2-7; without DNA, the TCRdb call of TRBD1 cannot be checked. The germline V gene encodes CDR1 SGHDN and CDR2 FVKESK. This CDR3 contains 15 residues. CDR3 amino acids: CASSQYYDRGAEQYF.

This rearrangement joins TRBV7-2 to TRBJ2-2; TCRdb designates TRBD2, a call that cannot be tested without DNA. This CDR3 is 15 amino acids long. The V gene's germline CDR1 is SGHTA and CDR2 FQGNSA. The CDR3: CASSAGTSVAGELFF.

This rearrangement joins TRBV6-2 or TRBV6-3 to TRBJ1-2; TCRdb indicates TRBD1, and absent DNA this call remains unverified. This CDR3 is 15 amino acids long. Per the germline V gene, CDR1 is MNHEY and CDR2 is SVGEGT. This CDR3 is CASSYSSGTGGGYTF.

The J gene is TRBJ2-3, the V gene TRBV6-4; TCRdb selects TRBD2, and the lack of DNA leaves this call unchecked. From germline, CDR1 is MRHNA and CDR2 SNTAGT. The CDR3 has 22 residues. This CDR3 reads CASVWARGNVLAGDKFTDTQYF.

The chain couples TRBV29-1 to TRBJ2-1; the D call from TCRdb, TRBD2, cannot be confirmed without DNA. The V gene's germline CDR1 is SQVTM and CDR2 ANQGSEA. This CDR3 region has 14 residues. The CDR3 loop reads CSVRFTSSYNEQFF.

The rearrangement joins TRBV18 to TRBJ2-3. The CDR3 contains 16 residues. CDR1 is KGHSH, CDR2 LQKENI, per germline. CDR3 loop: CASSPRETISTDTQYF.

The J gene is TRBJ1-5, the V gene TRBV19. The CDR3 extends over 12 amino acids. Germline assignment: CDR1 LNHDA and CDR2 SQIVND (reference sequence). The CDR3 sequence: CASSISRQPQHF.

The chain links TRBV19 to TRBJ2-6. CDR3 size: 16 residues. Germline CDR1 and CDR2: LNHDA and SQIVND (reference sequence). CDR3 residues: CASSTGRRSGANVLTF.

This chain joins TRBV5-4 and TRBJ2-5. The CDR3 contains 15 residues. The germline V gene has CDR1 SGHNT and CDR2 YYREEE (reference sequence). This CDR3 is CASSLDGQYQETQYF.

The chain links TRBV29-1 to TRBJ2-1. CDR1 is SQVTM and CDR2 is ANQGSEA in the germline V gene. The CDR3 length is 15 residues. The CDR3 loop is CSVTTGSNSYNEQFF.

The J gene is TRBJ2-2, the V gene TRBV4-1; TCRdb designates TRBD2, a call that cannot be tested without DNA. CDR1 and CDR2 (germline): MGHRA, YSYEKL. CDR3 size: 19 residues. CDR3 loop: CASSRLPAGGPFNTGELFF.

The chain carries TRBV19 and TRBJ2-1; the D call of TRBD2 rests on TCRdb alone, since no DNA is present to check it. There are 14 residues in the CDR3. Looked up from germline, CDR1 is LNHDA and CDR2 is SQIVND (reference sequence). The chain's CDR3 is CASSPTRSYNEQFF.

This chain uses TRBV20-1 with TRBJ2-5; TCRdb's D call, TRBD1, is unchecked because there is no DNA. This CDR3 contains 14 residues. Germline-derived CDR1 and CDR2 are DFQATT and SNEGSKA (reference sequence). The CDR3 is CSARRGAPQETQYF.

This chain links TRBV5-1 with TRBJ2-1; with no DNA, the TCRdb D assignment of TRBD2 cannot be verified. Germline V gene sequence: CDR1 SGHRS, CDR2 YFSETQ. The CDR3 contains 15 residues. CDR3 sequence: CASSLGTQSYNEQFF. The whole variable domain, filled in from reference TRBV5-1 and TRBJ2-1, reads KAGVTQTPRYLIKTRGQQVTLSCSPISGHRSVSWYQQTPGQGLQFLFEYFSETQRNKGNFPGRFSGRQFSNSRSEMNVSTLELGDSALYLCASSLGTQSYNEQFFGPGTRLTVL.

V usage is TRBV6-1 and J usage is TRBJ2-1; TCRdb's D call, TRBD1, is unchecked because there is no DNA. The germline CDR1 and CDR2 sequences are MNHNS and SASEGT. The CDR3 covers 14 residues. The CDR3: CASSDNAMGTEQFF.

The chain links TRBV5-5 to TRBJ2-5; checking the TCRdb D call of TRBD2 is not possible without DNA. The germline gives CDR1 SGHKS, CDR2 YYEKEE (reference sequence). CDR3 length equals 15 residues. CDR3 sequence: CASSLGGTLQETQYF.

This chain joins TRBV28 and TRBJ2-7; TCRdb proposes TRBD2, but this gene call is untestable without DNA. The CDR3 is 17 residues long. Germline lookup yields CDR1 MDHEN and CDR2 SYDVKM. CDR3 in amino acids: CATNPGLAEPRTYEQYF.

The CDR3 here is CASSLEGRREKLFF. The chain joins TRBV7-2 to TRBJ1-4. The CDR3 is made up of 14 amino acids. The germline V gene encodes CDR1 SGHTA and CDR2 FQGNSA.

This chain links TRBV6-5 with TRBJ2-7; the TCRdb call, TRBD1, lacks DNA for checking. CDR3 length equals 12 residues. Germline-derived CDR1 and CDR2 are MNHEY and SVGAGI. The CDR3 spells CASSHPPYEQYF.

The J gene is TRBJ2-3, the V gene TRBV28; TCRdb's D call, TRBD1, is unchecked because there is no DNA. The CDR3 is made up of 15 amino acids. Germline V gene data show CDR1 as MDHEN and CDR2 as SYDVKM. The CDR3 region is CASRARGYSTDTQYF.

The chain couples TRBV28 to TRBJ1-1; without DNA, the TCRdb call of TRBD1 cannot be checked. The CDR3 has 15 amino acids. The V gene's germline CDR1 is MDHEN and CDR2 SYDVKM. The CDR3 protein is CASNPHGTGGTEAFF.